Following are 27 T cell receptor beta chains from one sample sequenced in a study of blood T cell repertoires in COVID-19. TCRdb's table, derived via immunoSEQ multiplex PCR, lists solely in-frame clones and lacks some. The top ten clones hold about 4.4% of a sample with approximately 70,000 clones, approximately 83% of them seen once. The sequenced sample consisted of peripheral blood. Receptors originate from a woman between 55 and 75 years old with acute or convalescent COVID-19.

This chain uses TRBV6-6 with TRBJ2-7; D may be TRBD1 (5 bases). V lost 5 bases to trimming and J lost 5 bases, with 10 bases between them. The CDR3 totals 12 residues. Germline CDR1 reads MNHNY; CDR2 reads SVGAGI (reference sequence). Here the CDR3 reads CASSASGNEQYF. The CDR3 DNA reads as TGTGCCAGCAGTGCCTCAGGGAACGAGCAGTACTTC.

The rearrangement uses TRBV4-1 and TRBJ2-7, with 10 bases lining up with TRBD1. This CDR3 has 15 amino acids. V shed 1 base and J 0 bases; nucleotides not matched to a gene: 0. Germline V gene sequence: CDR1 MGHRA, CDR2 YSYEKL. The CDR3 is CASSQGTGGSYEQYF. CDR3 nucleotides: TGCGCCAGCAGCCAAGGGACAGGGGGCTCCTACGAGCAGTACTTC.

The chain carries TRBV6-5 and TRBJ1-2; no firm D call. The CDR3 is 13 amino acids. CDR1 is MNHEY, CDR2 SVGAGI, per germline. V lost 5 bases, J lost 2 bases, and 9 bases lay in between. The CDR3 DNA is TGTGCCAGCAGTCCCGAACGGAACTATGGCTACACCTTC. The encoded protein is CASSPERNYGYTF.

CDR3 DNA: TGTGCCAGCAGTGACACAAGGGGAGATACGCAGTATTTT. Translating it yields CASSDTRGDTQYF. The rearrangement links TRBV6-4 to TRBJ2-3; a weak D match, TRBD1 (5 bases). The CDR3 contains 13 residues. The germline V gene has CDR1 MRHNA and CDR2 SNTAGT. Deletions cut 2 bases from V and 5 bases from J, with 8 bases between.

J is TRBJ1-2 and V is TRBV27; TRBD1 is a possible D gene (5 bases). Deletions cut 0 bases from V and 7 bases from J, with 12 bases between. This CDR3 has 14 amino acids. In germline, CDR1 is MNHEY, CDR2 SMNVEV (reference sequence). CDR3 amino acids: CASSLSSGAAGYTF. CDR3 DNA sequence: TGTGCCAGCAGTTTATCGAGCGGGGCGGCTGGCTACACCTTC.

The chain uses TRBV10-2 and TRBJ2-1; 12 bases are a match to TRBD2. The CDR3 totals 15 residues. Germline assignment: CDR1 WSHSY and CDR2 SAAADI. V was clipped by 6 bases and J by 7 bases; unmatched bases: 7. The DNA of the CDR3 is TGCGCCAGCAGACTAGCGGGGGGCAAAAGTAATGAGCAGTTCTTC. Amino acid sequence: CASRLAGGKSNEQFF.

With regard to this clone: One end of the junction is discordant with germline, which a read error may explain. The chain uses TRBV11-2 and TRBJ1-1; 11 nucleotides match TRBD1. In germline, CDR1 is SGHAT, CDR2 FQNNGV. The CDR3 runs 17 residues. The CDR3 here is CASSPYPDRGLKTEAFF. CDR3 nucleotide sequence: TGTGCCAGCAGCCCTTATCCGGACAGGGGGCTGAAGACTGAAGCTTTCTTT.

The chain carries TRBV6-5 and TRBJ2-7; TRBD1 aligns across 7 bases. This CDR3 spans 14 amino acids. V lost 7 bases, J lost 0 bases, and 6 bases stayed unmatched. The V gene's germline CDR1 is MNHEY and CDR2 SVGAGI. CDR3 amino acids: CASMAGGPSYEQYF. The CDR3 DNA reads TGTGCCAGCATGGCAGGGGGACCCTCCTACGAGCAGTACTTC.

V is TRBV19 and J is TRBJ2-2, with 8 bases matching TRBD2. From germline, CDR1 is LNHDA and CDR2 SQIVND (reference sequence). This CDR3 region has 17 residues. V was pared by 1 base and J by 5 bases, with 9 bases of the junction left unmatched. DNA of the CDR3: TGTGCCAGTAGTATAGTTCTAGGGCTAGCGGGTACCGGGGAGCTGTTTTTT. Translation: CASSIVLGLAGTGELFF.

The V call is TRBV6-5, the J call TRBJ2-3, with 9 nucleotides matching TRBD2. Losses at the gene ends were 6 bases for V and 2 bases for J; bases not matched to a gene: 6. This CDR3 comprises 15 residues. Germline-derived CDR1 and CDR2 are MNHEY and SVGAGI. The CDR3 spells CASRGTSPLTDTQYF. DNA for the CDR3: TGTGCCAGCAGGGGGACTAGCCCTCTCACAGATACGCAGTATTTT.

V is TRBV5-1 and J is TRBJ2-5; possible D gene TRBD1, 5 bases. The length of the CDR3 is 14 residues. V was shortened by 0 bases and J by 0 bases, with 6 bases between the two germline ends. In germline, CDR1 is SGHRS, CDR2 YFSETQ. The CDR3 reads CASSLGQYQETQYF. The CDR3 DNA sequence: TGCGCCAGCAGCTTGGGACAGTACCAAGAGACCCAGTACTTC.

The V gene is TRBV2, the J gene TRBJ2-7; 9 bases align to TRBD1. J lost 0 bases, V lost 5 bases, and 5 bases had no gene match. CDR1 and CDR2 from the germline V gene are SNHLY and FYNNEI. This CDR3 has 15 residues. DNA of the CDR3: TGTGCCAGCAGTCGCACAGGGGGCGGCTCCTACGAGCAGTACTTC. Amino acids: CASSRTGGGSYEQYF.

Details on this clone: At one of its ends the junction is not consistent with the germline gene, which may arise from a read error. Other DNA sequences of this sample code for an identical CDR3. The V gene is TRBV5-1, the J gene TRBJ1-3; the D gene is possibly TRBD1 (5 bases). CDR1 and CDR2 from the germline V gene are SGHRS and YFSETQ. CDR3 length: 14 residues. CDR3 bases: TGCGCCAGCAGCTTGGTAGGGGCTGGAAACACTATATATTTT. Translated: CASSLVGAGNTIYF.

This clone was seen more than once but under ten times. This chain joins TRBV3-1 (or the pseudogene TRBV3-2) and TRBJ2-5; TRBD2 agrees at 14 bases. The CDR3 length is 19 residues. Germline assignment: CDR1 LGHDT and CDR2 YNNKEL (reference sequence). V dropped 0 bases and J dropped 5; count of bases not matched to a gene: 11. The CDR3 loop reads CASSQEPGLAGEWGETQYF. The CDR3, as DNA: TGTGCCAGCAGCCAAGAACCGGGACTAGCGGGGGAGTGGGGGGAGACCCAGTACTTC.

V and J are TRBV5-6 and TRBJ1-1, with TRBD1 as a possible D gene (5 bases). CDR3 size: 17 residues. Germline V gene data show CDR1 as SGHDT and CDR2 as YYEEEE. Trimming shortened V by 0 bases and J by 0 bases, and 15 bases separated the two germline ends. The CDR3 DNA sequence: TGTGCCAGCAGCTTGGACAGGTCCCTAGGGTTGAACACTGAAGCTTTCTTT. As protein: CASSLDRSLGLNTEAFF.

The count of this clone is one. The V call is TRBV10-3, the J call TRBJ2-1, with D perhaps matching TRBD1 (6 bases). Germline CDR1 ENHRY, CDR2 SYGVKD. The CDR3 is 15 amino acids. Between the trimmed V and J ends, which lost 3 bases and 7 bases, there was a span of 16 bases. Here the CDR3 DNA reads TGTGCCATCAGTGAAGGTGTGGGGGCGGAGAATGAGCAGTTCTTC. This codes for CAISEGVGAENEQFF.

This clone is classed as medium-sized (0.01 to 0.1%). The rearrangement links TRBV7-6 to TRBJ2-5; 7 nucleotides line up with TRBD1. Germline V lookup: CDR1 SGHVS, CDR2 FNYEAQ. This CDR3 region has 14 residues. V lost 5 bases and J lost 5; bases outside the gene matches: 8. The CDR3 reads CASSPRTGRETQYF. The CDR3 DNA reads as TGTGCCAGCAGCCCCCGGACAGGTCGGGAGACCCAGTACTTC.

This chain uses TRBV7-9 with TRBJ1-2; D unclear. V lost 5 bases, J lost 3 bases, and 7 bases lay in between. Germline CDR1 reads SEHNR; CDR2 reads FQNEAQ (reference sequence). This CDR3 is 12 amino acids long. The CDR3 DNA follows: TGTGCCAGCAGCCCTTTAGACTATGGCTACACCTTC. Translating gives CASSPLDYGYTF.

V gene TRBV6-5 combines with J gene TRBJ2-3; D might be TRBD2 (6 bases). The CDR3 is 15 residues long. The V gene's germline CDR1 is MNHEY and CDR2 SVGAGI. The ends were cut back, 0 bases at V and 0 bases at J, with 7 bases in the middle. CDR3 DNA sequence: TGTGCCAGCAGTTACTCAGGGACTAGCACAGATACGCAGTATTTT. It translates to CASSYSGTSTDTQYF.

Remarks on this clone: The sample has other DNA sequences that encode this CDR3 too. V is TRBV6-5 and J is TRBJ1-2; 8 positions match TRBD1. CDR3 length: 14 amino acids. The J segment lost 5 bases and the V segment lost 3 bases, leaving 5 bases of the junction unmatched. Per the germline V gene, CDR1 is MNHEY and CDR2 is SVGAGI. The CDR3 bases are TGTGCCAGCAGTTATGCAGGGGGCACATATGGCTACACCTTC. It yields the protein CASSYAGGTYGYTF.

The genes are TRBV6-5 and TRBJ1-5; maybe TRBD1 (6 bases). The V gene's germline CDR1 is MNHEY and CDR2 SVGAGI. The V gene lost 0 bases and the J gene lost 7 bases, with 10 bases spanning the gap. The CDR3 has 14 residues. As DNA, the CDR3 is TGTGCCAGCAGTTACTCAGGGGGAGGGCAGCCCCAGCATTTT. Its protein product is CASSYSGGGQPQHF.

The CDR3 DNA reads TGTGCCAGCAGCTTAGGTTCGCGGGATGGAGCAGATACGCAGTATTTT. This codes for CASSLGSRDGADTQYF. V is TRBV11-3 and J is TRBJ2-3, with D tentatively TRBD2 (6 bases). Germline V gene lookup returns CDR1 SGHNT and CDR2 YENEEA. The CDR3 contains 16 residues. V was cut by 1 base and J by 4 bases, with 15 bases left in between. Looking up the rest from reference TRBV11-3 and TRBJ2-3 gives the full variable domain: EAGVVQSPRYKIIEKKQPVAFWCNPISGHNTLYWYLQNLGQGPELLIRYENEEAVDDSQLPKDRFSAERLKGVDSTLKIQPAELGDSAVYLCASSLGSRDGADTQYFGPGTRLTVL.

This chain joins TRBV9 and TRBJ2-5; 7 bases align to TRBD2. Germline CDR1 and CDR2: SGDLS and YYNGEE. The CDR3 extends over 14 amino acids. V lost 4 bases, J lost 5 bases, and 8 bases stayed unmatched. For the CDR3, the DNA is TGTGCCAGCAGCATTCGAGCGGGGAAGGAGACCCAGTACTTC. Amino acid sequence: CASSIRAGKETQYF. Drawing the rest from reference TRBV9 and TRBJ2-5, the complete variable domain is DSGVTQTPKHLITATGQRVTLRCSPRSGDLSVYWYQQSLDQGLQFLIQYYNGEERAKGNILERFSAQQFPDLHSELNLSSLELGDSALYFCASSIRAGKETQYFGPGTRLLVL.

The chain carries TRBV5-1 and TRBJ2-1; 8 bases line up with TRBD2. CDR1 is SGHRS, CDR2 YFSETQ, per germline. The CDR3 length is 14 residues. The V segment lost 4 bases and the J segment 3 bases; nucleotides outside the gene matches: 3. This CDR3 reads CASSPGGGYNEQFF. Here the CDR3 DNA reads TGCGCCAGCAGCCCGGGGGGGGGCTACAATGAGCAGTTCTTC.

The rearrangement uses TRBV29-1 and TRBJ1-2, with 8 nucleotides matching TRBD1. The germline V gene encodes CDR1 SQVTM and CDR2 ANQGSEA. The trim removed 4 bases at V and 6 bases at J, leaving 10 bases unmatched. CDR3 size: 14 residues. CDR3 coding DNA: TGCAGCGTTGGGGGACGACAGGGGCATGATGGCTACACCTTC. Amino acid sequence: CSVGGRQGHDGYTF.

V and J are TRBV6-1 and TRBJ2-1; 11 nucleotides line up with TRBD2. The CDR3 is 14 residues long. The ends lost 7 bases at V and 3 bases at J; junction bases unmatched: 2. Germline assignment: CDR1 MNHNS and CDR2 SASEGT. In DNA form, the CDR3 reads TGTGCCAGCACGCTAGCGGGGGGCTACAATGAGCAGTTCTTC. Its protein product is CASTLAGGYNEQFF.

This chain links TRBV2 with TRBJ1-1; 7 nucleotides match TRBD1. The CDR3 is 11 amino acids. The junction had 3 bases not matched to a gene; V was cut back by 6 bases and J by 8 bases. CDR1 and CDR2 from the germline V gene are SNHLY and FYNNEI. The CDR3 here is CASSQDREAFF. As DNA, the CDR3 is TGTGCCAGCAGCCAGGACAGGGAAGCTTTCTTT.